Described below is a single T cell receptor beta chain sequence and its context. This clone was recorded only once. This clone's antigen is unknown. The input lacks base qualities; no much larger clone sits a single base away. From a lookup of the germline V gene, CDR1 and CDR2 are SGHAT and FQNNGV. V lost 4 bases and J lost 5 bases, and the count of bases not matched to a germline gene is 8. The CDR3 covers 17 residues, taking in both the cysteine and the phenylalanine. Just CDR3 DNA is preserved here, 51 bases in frame from base 1. Participants in the prospective study were enrolled through a virtual design, were aged about 18 to 100 years, and lived in 24 United States geographic areas. To assign participants to cohorts, the prospective study relied on clinical history that participants themselves reported in a screening survey and a study questionnaire. Mobile phlebotomists in the prospective study collected whole blood, serum and a nasopharyngeal or oropharyngeal swab from every participant. Participants in the prospective study had the option to provide additional blood draws and questionnaires over a roughly two-month period. Before DNA extraction, blood samples from the prospective study were shipped at room temperature or frozen.

This record comes from a study of blood T cell repertoires in COVID-19 (dated by TCRdb to 2018 to 2020). At the level of the whole study: Collaborator samples came from the United States, Italy and Spain and covered acute and convalescent phases of COVID-19. Deeply sampled blood TCRbeta repertoires from subjects exposed to, actively infected with, or recovered from COVID-19 were included in the dataset. The material from the prospective study consisted of cDNA or gDNA derived from T cells, B-cell-depleted T cells, or PBMCs. Where available, HLA class I and class II types were obtained from metadata supplied by the sample provider rather than from assay-based typing. The repertoires were made available in a free public database intended to serve as a resource for research on the immune response to SARS-CoV-2. Samples were obtained from the ongoing ImmuneRACE study (first 160 participants) and from 950 to 1,500 subjects provided by 6 global collaborators. The sample metadata nearly always contained a de-identified subject ID, COVID-19 status, age in years and sex. Overall results and qualifications from the work: The amount of clinical and demographic metadata varied by source and participant and was provided uncurated.

The immunoSEQ Assay, a bias-controlled multiplex PCR, was used to amplify TCRbeta CDR3 regions from genomic DNA. The study's own analysis went as follows. The number of nucleated cells in each sample was estimated by amplification of reference gene primers within the assay. Sequence reads were collapsed and filtered to measure the absolute abundance of every unique TCRbeta CDR3 rearrangement. For each sample, productive Simpson clonality was calculated by taking the square root of Simpson's diversity index across productive rearrangements. What TCRdb holds here is the immuneACCESS table cut down to in-frame rearrangements. Part of the clones is not present; checked against another copy, under half of the missing clones reflect an unresolved V gene, and the others are unexplained. The DNA gave D and trimming, while V, J and clone size come from that table. This sample has about 260,000 clones in its table, and approximately 89% of those were observed once. 1% to 1.5% of the sample comes from the top ten.

The sequenced sample was PBMCs or T cells enriched from blood (not recorded which). The sequence is built from TRBV11-2 and TRBJ2-1, with TRBD2 matching 13 junction bases. The sequence came from a woman aged 40-49 years with acute COVID-19. The DNA reads as follows: TGTGCCAGCAGCTCTACTCCCGGGACTAGCGGGGACAATGAGCAGTTCTTC. Its product reads: CASSSTPGTSGDNEQFF.